This T cell receptor (beta chain) is drawn from a study of blood T cell repertoires in COVID-19. Turning to the study itself: PBMCs, B-cell-depleted T cells, or T cells provided the cDNA or gDNA that made up the material.

Original processing notes: Estimated nucleated cell counts came from reference gene primer amplification. Some clones are missing from TCRdb's copy, which holds only in-frame ones; the method was immunoSEQ multiplex PCR. The V and J calls and clone size come from that table; D and trimming were worked out from the DNA. The sample lists under 250,000 clones, about 83% seen once, with roughly 8.8% in the top ten. The trim removed 5 bases at V and 4 bases at J, leaving 10 bases unmatched. The germline V gene encodes CDR1 SGHAT and CDR2 FQNNGV. The CDR3 runs to 15 residues. The sequence was collected from a woman aged 45-59 years with acute or convalescent COVID-19. Material for sequencing was peripheral blood. The chain carries TRBV11-2 and TRBJ2-5; 7 bases line up with TRBD1. The CDR3 protein is CASSPTTGRGETQYF. CDR3 DNA sequence: TGTGCCAGCAGCCCAACGACAGGGCGAGGAGAGACCCAGTACTTC.